Shown below are 19 T cell receptor beta chains from a single sample sequenced in a study of cytomegalovirus exposure and HLA in healthy donors. TCRdb's table, derived via immunoSEQ multiplex PCR, lists solely in-frame clones and lacks some. The repertoire holds fewer than 95,000 clones, approximately 88% seen once, with around 10% in the top ten. The sequenced sample consisted of PBMCs. Receptors were obtained from a woman between 18 and 29 years old in good health and CMV-seropositive.

The table lists this clone with a count of one. The chain carries TRBV18 and TRBJ1-4; 7 bases match TRBD1. This CDR3 contains 17 residues. Looked up from germline, CDR1 is KGHSH and CDR2 is LQKENI. Trimming took 6 bases from V and 3 from J; bases not matched to a gene: 13. The CDR3 coding sequence is TGTGCCAGCTCCCCGGGGGTGACGGGACAGCCTAATGAAAAACTGTTTTTT. This encodes CASSPGVTGQPNEKLFF.

The chain has TRBV30 and TRBJ2-5; 12 bases map to TRBD2. The CDR3 sequence is 15 residues long. The germline V gene has CDR1 GTSNPN and CDR2 SVGIG (reference sequence). Trimming removed 0 bases from V and 4 bases from J; junction bases left unmatched: 3. The CDR3 region has the DNA TGTGCCTGGAGTGTACTAGCGGGGGGTGCAGAGACCCAGTACTTC. Its protein product is CAWSVLAGGAETQYF.

This clone was detected a few times. This chain uses TRBV4-1 with TRBJ2-7; 8 positions match TRBD2. The V and J ends lost 4 bases and 5 bases, in that order; junction bases with no gene match: 10. From germline, CDR1 is MGHRA and CDR2 YSYEKL. The CDR3 contains 15 residues. CDR3 sequence (DNA): TGCGCCAGCAGCCTTCTGGCGGGGGGTAGGAACGAGCAGTACTTC. This gives the protein CASSLLAGGRNEQYF.

The chain employs TRBV19 and TRBJ1-1; 7 bases map to TRBD1. The V segment lost 3 bases and the J segment 3 bases; nucleotides outside the gene matches: 4. Germline assignment: CDR1 LNHDA and CDR2 SQIVND (reference sequence). This CDR3 has 14 residues. The CDR3 sequence: CASSMGTADTEAFF. The CDR3 region has the DNA TGTGCCAGTAGTATGGGGACAGCCGACACTGAAGCTTTCTTT.

Of note for this clone: The sample has other DNA sequences that encode this CDR3 too. The gene calls are TRBV7-9 and TRBJ2-5; maybe TRBD1 (5 bases). Trimming cost V 1 base and J 3 bases, with 9 bases left between them. This CDR3 spans 14 amino acids. Germline values: CDR1 SEHNR, CDR2 FQNEAQ (reference sequence). CDR3 sequence (DNA): TGTGCCAGCAGCTTAGTGGGCAGGGAAGAGACCCAGTACTTC. Its protein product is CASSLVGREETQYF.

The chain has TRBV2 and TRBJ1-1; 8 bases are shared with TRBD1. The CDR3 spans 14 residues. V shed 5 bases, J shed 3 bases, and the junction held 5 bases outside the gene matches. Germline V gene sequence: CDR1 SNHLY, CDR2 FYNNEI. This CDR3 reads CASSPDRGDTEAFF. The CDR3 DNA reads as TGTGCCAGCAGTCCCGACAGGGGAGACACTGAAGCTTTCTTT.

The chain has TRBV29-1 and TRBJ2-5, with a tentative D call TRBD2 (6 bases). Germline V lookup: CDR1 SQVTM, CDR2 ANQGSEA. This CDR3 comprises 15 residues. Deletions cut 6 bases from V and 5 bases from J, with 22 bases between. The chain's CDR3 is CSVILPGDVAETQYF. In DNA, the CDR3 is TGCAGCGTGATACTTCCGGGGGACGTTGCGGAGACCCAGTACTTC.

The V and J genes are TRBV30 and TRBJ1-2, with D uncertain. Germline assignment: CDR1 GTSNPN and CDR2 SVGIG (reference sequence). This CDR3 is built from 10 residues. Trimming removed 3 bases at V and 6 bases at J, with 5 bases between. CDR3 loop: CAWRQDGYTF. The CDR3 DNA sequence: TGTGCCTGGAGGCAGGATGGCTACACCTTC.

The CDR3 bases are TGTGCCAGCAGCTTCGGTGTTCCAACTAATGAAAAACTGTTTTTT. Its translation: CASSFGVPTNEKLFF. V gene TRBV5-6 combines with J gene TRBJ1-4; no firm D call. The germline CDR1 and CDR2 sequences are SGHDT and YYEEEE. The CDR3 is 15 residues long. With 2 bases removed from V and 0 bases from J, the gap between germline ends came to 8 bases.

The chain combines TRBV6-6 with TRBJ1-4; 8 bases line up with TRBD1. Trimming removed 0 bases from V and 7 bases from J; junction bases left unmatched: 7. Per the germline V gene, CDR1 is MNHNY and CDR2 is SVGAGI (reference sequence). The CDR3 covers 16 residues. CDR3 sequence: CASSYSMDRDGEKLFF. The CDR3 DNA is TGTGCCAGCAGTTACTCGATGGACAGGGACGGTGAAAAACTGTTTTTT.

The J gene is TRBJ1-5, the V gene TRBV18; 7 bases fit TRBD1. This CDR3 contains 15 residues. V gave up 3 bases and J gave up 3 bases; unmatched junction bases: 5. In germline, CDR1 is KGHSH, CDR2 LQKENI. This chain's CDR3 is CASSPTGTVNQPQHF. The CDR3, as DNA: TGTGCCAGCTCACCGACCGGGACAGTCAATCAGCCCCAGCATTTT.

This chain connects TRBV5-6 to TRBJ2-2; 7 bases agree with TRBD2. The CDR3 runs 15 residues. Germline assignment: CDR1 SGHDT and CDR2 YYEEEE. Losses at the gene ends were 3 bases for V and 5 bases for J; bases not matched to a gene: 7. The CDR3 spells CASSYYGGGTGELFF. In nucleotides, the CDR3 is TGTGCCAGCAGCTACTACGGGGGAGGGACCGGGGAGCTGTTTTTT.

The rearrangement links TRBV4-2 to TRBJ2-5; 7 positions match TRBD2. There are 16 residues in the CDR3. Trimming removed 0 bases from V and 2 bases from J; junction bases left unmatched: 6. The V gene's germline CDR1 is LGHNA and CDR2 YNFKEQ. This CDR3 reads CASSQELAGRQETQYF. Written as DNA, the CDR3 is TGTGCCAGCAGCCAAGAATTAGCGGGTAGACAAGAGACCCAGTACTTC.

This rearrangement joins TRBV6-5 to TRBJ1-6, with 10 bases fitting TRBD1. CDR1 is MNHEY, CDR2 SVGAGI, per germline. Germline trimming cut 7 bases from V and 10 bases from J; bases unmatched to any gene: 10. CDR3 length: 15 residues. CDR3 nucleotide sequence: TGTGCCAGCACCACGACAGGGGGCGCGCGGTCACCCCTCCACTTT. It codes for CASTTTGGARSPLHF.

The chain is built from TRBV5-1 and TRBJ2-1, with 8 bases that match TRBD2. Trimming took 1 base from V and 0 from J; bases not matched to a gene: 6. Germline CDR1 reads SGHRS; CDR2 reads YFSETQ. This CDR3 region has 17 residues. In DNA form, the CDR3 reads TGCGCCAGCAGCTTGAGGGTAGCGGGGACCTCCTACAATGAGCAGTTCTTC. As protein: CASSLRVAGTSYNEQFF.

This clone was seen more than once but under ten times. V and J are TRBV10-1 and TRBJ2-1; TRBD1 matches at 8 bases. CDR1 WNHNN and CDR2 SYGVQD come from the germline V gene (reference sequence). The CDR3 is 13 amino acids. J lost 15 bases, V lost 5 bases, and 12 bases had no gene match. The CDR3 DNA reads TGCGCCAGCAGTAGTCAGGGGGCCCCCAAATGGTTCTTC. Its translation is CASSSQGAPKWFF.

This chain connects TRBV10-1 to TRBJ2-7; D perhaps matches TRBD2 (5 bases). The germline V gene encodes CDR1 WNHNN and CDR2 SYGVQD (reference sequence). The CDR3 loop spans 14 amino acids. V was shortened by 6 bases and J by 7 bases, with 19 bases between the two germline ends. CDR3 in amino acids: CASRVTPTPGEQYF. DNA for the CDR3: TGCGCCAGCAGAGTGACACCCACTCCGGGGGAGCAGTACTTC.

CDR3 bases: TGTGCCAGCAGCTTCGGGCAGCGGAGCTCCTATAATTCACCCCTCCACTTT. Translating it yields CASSFGQRSSYNSPLHF. The chain has TRBV5-6 and TRBJ1-6; D gene ambiguous. The germline gives CDR1 SGHDT, CDR2 YYEEEE. The CDR3 runs 17 residues. Trimming left V 2 bases short and J 0 bases short, with 12 bases between.

The V and J genes are TRBV11-2 and TRBJ1-5; D not certain. The germline gives CDR1 SGHAT, CDR2 FQNNGV. V lost 2 bases and J lost 5, with 4 bases in between. This CDR3 spans 12 amino acids. This chain's CDR3 is CASSLSDQPQHF. The DNA for the CDR3 is TGTGCCAGCAGCTTATCCGATCAGCCCCAGCATTTT.